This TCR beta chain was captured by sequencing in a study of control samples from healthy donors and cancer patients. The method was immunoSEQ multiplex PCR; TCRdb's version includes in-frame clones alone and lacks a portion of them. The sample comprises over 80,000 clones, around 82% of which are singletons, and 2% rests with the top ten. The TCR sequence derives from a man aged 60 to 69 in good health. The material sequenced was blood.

DNA of the CDR3: TGTGCCAGCAGCCAAGGAAGGGGGAATTCACCCCTCCACTTT. It translates to CASSQGRGNSPLHF. This chain connects TRBV14 to TRBJ1-6; possibly TRBD1 for D (6 bases). This CDR3 region has 14 residues. Trimming stripped 1 base from V and 7 bases from J, with 8 bases between. Per the germline V gene, CDR1 is SGHDN and CDR2 is FVKESK.